This TCR beta chain was profiled in a study of beta chain features in type 1 diabetes. Trimming cost V 2 bases and J 6 bases, with 9 bases left between them. Germline CDR1 reads SGHAT; CDR2 reads FQNNGV. The CDR3 length is 13 residues. General study findings and limits: Naive, central memory and Treg TCRB repertoires appeared more alike in patients than in healthy donors.

Expressed TCRB transcripts were sequenced, since all the RNA that had been isolated was reverse transcribed. Produced via immunoSEQ multiplex PCR; TCRdb's table is partial and in-frame only. The table records 860,000 or so clones, about a sixth of them present only once. Details on this clone: As yet, its antigen is unknown.

Sequenced sample: naive CD4+ T cells from blood. The J gene is TRBJ2-3, the V gene TRBV11-2; D unclear. The clonotype comes from a woman in her late teens or twenties in good health. The CDR3 loop is CASSLRWSDTQYF. The CDR3 DNA reads TGTGCCAGCAGCTTACGTTGGTCGGATACGCAGTATTTT.